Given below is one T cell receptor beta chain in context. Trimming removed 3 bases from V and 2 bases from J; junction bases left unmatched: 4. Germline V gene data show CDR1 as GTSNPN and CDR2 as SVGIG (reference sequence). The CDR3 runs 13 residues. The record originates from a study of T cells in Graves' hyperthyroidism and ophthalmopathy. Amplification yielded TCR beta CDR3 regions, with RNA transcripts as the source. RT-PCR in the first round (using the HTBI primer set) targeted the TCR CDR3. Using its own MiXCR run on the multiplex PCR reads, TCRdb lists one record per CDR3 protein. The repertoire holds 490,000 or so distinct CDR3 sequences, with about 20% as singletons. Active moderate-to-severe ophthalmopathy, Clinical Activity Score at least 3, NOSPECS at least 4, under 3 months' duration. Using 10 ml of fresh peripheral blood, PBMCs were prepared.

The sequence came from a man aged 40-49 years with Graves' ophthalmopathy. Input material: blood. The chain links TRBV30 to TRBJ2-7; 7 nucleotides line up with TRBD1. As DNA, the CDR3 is TGTGCCTGGAGGACAGGGATAGCCTACGAGCAGTACTTC. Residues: CAWRTGIAYEQYF.